Each of the 18 T cell receptor beta chains below was sequenced from the same sample in a study of early T cells in non-severe SARS-CoV-2 infection. TCRdb re-called the 5' RACE reads through MiXCR, storing one row per CDR3 protein. Here the sample spans 30,000 to 40,000 distinct CDR3 sequences, around 5.4% being singletons. The source was whole blood, collected at baseline. All receptors derive from an adult who was a healthcare worker with PCR-confirmed SARS-CoV-2 infection or an uninfected control (not recorded which).

V and J are TRBV24-1 and TRBJ1-3, with 7 bases aligning to TRBD1. With 5 bases clipped from V and 4 bases from J, the junction kept 1 base outside the gene matches. The CDR3 has 13 amino acids. The germline V gene encodes CDR1 KGHDR and CDR2 SFDVKD. The DNA for the CDR3 is TGTGCCACCAGTGCGGGACAGGGAAACACCATATATTTT. It translates to CATSAGQGNTIYF.

This clonotype was seen repeatedly, ten times or more. The rearrangement links TRBV7-9 to TRBJ2-2; the D gene is possibly TRBD2 (5 bases). There are 13 residues in the CDR3. CDR1 and CDR2 from the germline V gene are SEHNR and FQNEAQ (reference sequence). Trimming removed 3 bases at V and 7 bases at J, with 9 bases between. CDR3 sequence: CASSFEGNGELFF. The CDR3 nucleotides read TGTGCCAGCAGCTTCGAGGGAAACGGGGAGCTGTTTTTT.

V usage is TRBV6-1 and J usage is TRBJ1-6, with D perhaps TRBD1 (5 bases). Germline loops: CDR1 MNHNS, CDR2 SASEGT. V lost 6 bases to trimming and J lost 10 bases, with 16 bases between them. The CDR3 length is 14 residues. The CDR3 here is CASSRDGGSSPLHF. CDR3 DNA sequence: TGTGCCAGCAGCCGGGACGGAGGTTCCTCACCCCTCCACTTT.

This clonotype has a count of ten or more. The chain joins TRBV4-1 to TRBJ2-1, with D unclear. Germline V gene lookup returns CDR1 MGHRA and CDR2 YSYEKL. The CDR3 is 12 residues long. Deletions cut 2 bases from V and 8 bases from J, with 7 bases between. In DNA, the CDR3 is TGCGCCAGCAGCCAACAGGTTCATGAGCAGTTCTTC. Translated, it gives CASSQQVHEQFF.

In this sample, this clonotype turned up a few times. The chain couples TRBV15 to TRBJ2-7; TRBD2 matches at 13 bases. The CDR3 runs to 17 residues. The ends lost 0 bases at V and 2 bases at J; junction bases unmatched: 4. CDR1 and CDR2 from the germline V gene are LNHNV and YYDKDF (reference sequence). In DNA form, the CDR3 reads TGTGCCACCAGCAGAGATTTCGGACTAGCGGGAGCCTACGAGCAGTACTTC. Protein sequence: CATSRDFGLAGAYEQYF. Full variable domain (outside the CDR3, taken from reference TRBV15 and TRBJ2-7): DAMVIQNPRYQVTQFGKPVTLSCSQTLNHNVMYWYQQKSSQAPKLLFHYYDKDFNNEADTPDNFQSRRPNTSFCFLDIRSPGLGDTAMYLCATSRDFGLAGAYEQYFGPGTRLTVT.

This clonotype was counted at least ten times. The chain joins TRBV19 to TRBJ2-3; 8 bases are a match to TRBD2. J was trimmed by 5 bases and V by 6 bases; bases with no gene match: 10. The length of the CDR3 is 15 residues. CDR1 and CDR2 from the germline V gene are LNHDA and SQIVND (reference sequence). The CDR3 DNA follows: TGTGCCAGTAGCTCCCCAGCGGGAGCGGGAGATACGCAGTATTTT. Translated: CASSSPAGAGDTQYF.

This clonotype appeared many times. The rearrangement uses TRBV5-5 and TRBJ1-2; D ambiguous. V was clipped by 4 bases and J by 8 bases, with 15 bases between them. This CDR3 contains 13 residues. CDR1 is SGHKS and CDR2 is YYEKEE in the germline V gene (reference sequence). The CDR3 nucleotides read TGTGCCAGCAGCCAGGTGGAAGGAAGGGGCTACACCTTC. Amino acids: CASSQVEGRGYTF.

The chain is built from TRBV6-5 and TRBJ2-3, with D perhaps matching TRBD1 (6 bases). The CDR3 loop spans 15 amino acids. Germline CDR1 reads MNHEY; CDR2 reads SVGAGI. The ends were cut back, 6 bases at V and 2 bases at J, with 15 bases in the middle. The CDR3 DNA is TGTGCCAGCAGCTCGACGAGGGGGTACACAGATACGCAGTATTTT. Translating gives CASSSTRGYTDTQYF.

In its sample, this clonotype was seen many times. This sequence joins TRBV12-3 or TRBV12-4 and TRBJ2-7; 13 bases are shared with TRBD2. CDR3 length: 13 amino acids. V lost 5 bases and J lost 7; bases outside the gene matches: 2. Written as DNA, the CDR3 is TGTGCCAGCAGTCGACTAGCGGGAGGTGAGCAGTACTTC. Protein sequence: CASSRLAGGEQYF.

This clonotype was recorded many times. The V gene is TRBV5-6, the J gene TRBJ1-3; 7 nucleotides line up with TRBD1. CDR3 length: 15 amino acids. With V trimmed by 4 bases and J by 3 bases, 7 bases remained unmatched. Looked up from germline, CDR1 is SGHDT and CDR2 is YYEEEE. CDR3 residues: CASSRGQLLGNTIYF. In DNA, the CDR3 is TGTGCCAGCAGCCGGGGACAGCTTCTTGGAAACACCATATATTTT.

This clonotype was counted at least ten times. The chain employs TRBV20-1 and TRBJ1-2; D might be TRBD1 (6 bases). This CDR3 spans 15 amino acids. Between the trimmed V and J ends, which lost 8 bases and 4 bases, there was a span of 23 bases. The germline gives CDR1 DFQATT, CDR2 SNEGSKA (reference sequence). The CDR3 protein is CSTPTQTEGGYGYTF. The CDR3 DNA sequence: TGCAGTACCCCTACCCAAACGGAAGGGGGCTATGGCTACACCTTC.

This clonotype was detected many times. The chain links TRBV10-3 to TRBJ2-5; no clear D gene. The CDR3 sequence is 14 residues long. CDR1 is ENHRY, CDR2 SYGVKD, per germline. V was clipped by 8 bases and J by 2 bases, with 15 bases between them. The CDR3 sequence is CAIGGAQPQETQYF. CDR3 sequence (DNA): TGTGCCATCGGTGGCGCCCAGCCTCAAGAGACCCAGTACTTC.

The sample holds many counts of this clonotype. V usage is TRBV7-2 and J usage is TRBJ1-6, with a possible D match to TRBD1 (5 bases). This CDR3 region has 15 residues. Germline CDR1 reads SGHTA; CDR2 reads FQGNSA. Trimming left V 5 bases short and J 10 bases short, with 18 bases between. CDR3 loop: CASSPWHQGGSPLHF. CDR3 nucleotide sequence: TGTGCCAGCAGCCCCTGGCACCAGGGTGGCTCACCCCTCCACTTT.

This clonotype was counted at least ten times. The V gene is TRBV18, the J gene TRBJ2-5; 10 bases fit TRBD1. CDR1 is KGHSH and CDR2 is LQKENI in the germline V gene. This CDR3 has 18 residues. The ends lost 1 base at V and 5 bases at J; junction bases unmatched: 13. Here the CDR3 DNA reads TGTGCCAGCTCACCACTCCATAAGATGACAGGGGGCGTTGAGACCCAGTACTTC. As protein: CASSPLHKMTGGVETQYF.

In this sample, this clonotype turned up many times. This chain uses TRBV4-2 with TRBJ2-7, with D unresolved. The CDR3 loop spans 14 amino acids. V was shortened by 0 bases and J by 1 base, with 7 bases between the two germline ends. From germline, CDR1 is LGHNA and CDR2 YNFKEQ. The CDR3 loop is CASSQDPESYEQYF. The CDR3 DNA follows: TGTGCCAGCAGCCAAGATCCGGAGTCCTACGAGCAGTACTTC.

This clonotype was detected many times. The CDR3 loop reads CSVPGQGKTEAFF. Here the CDR3 DNA reads TGCAGTGTTCCCGGACAGGGGAAGACTGAAGCTTTCTTT. The J gene is TRBJ1-1, the V gene TRBV20-1; TRBD1 matches at 9 bases. Germline loops: CDR1 DFQATT, CDR2 SNEGSKA (reference sequence). The CDR3 length is 13 residues. V shed 7 bases, J shed 5 bases, and the junction held 8 bases outside the gene matches.

This clonotype was seen only a few times. This may be a read error: a much more frequent sequence differs by one nucleotide. The chain links TRBV20-1 to TRBJ2-1; no definite D call. Germline loops: CDR1 DFQATT, CDR2 SNEGSKA (reference sequence). The CDR3 runs 10 residues. In DNA, the CDR3 is TGCGGTGCTCGTGAGCGTGAGCAGTTCTTC. Translated: CGAREREQFF.

This rearrangement joins TRBV9 to TRBJ2-3; D call uncertain. Germline CDR1 SGDLS, CDR2 YYNGEE. V shed 5 bases and J shed 1 base, with 11 bases lying between them. This CDR3 region has 14 residues. The CDR3 sequence: CASSRAEGTDTQYF. The CDR3, as DNA: TGTGCCAGCAGTCGGGCAGAGGGCACAGATACGCAGTATTTT. The variable domain in full, completed from reference TRBV9 and TRBJ2-3, reads DSGVTQTPKHLITATGQRVTLRCSPRSGDLSVYWYQQSLDQGLQFLIQYYNGEERAKGNILERFSAQQFPDLHSELNLSSLELGDSALYFCASSRAEGTDTQYFGPGTRLTVL.